Included here is one TCR beta chain sequence, with context. The antigen remains undetermined. This entry comes from a study of shared clonotypes between healthy human individuals. Looking at the study overall: CD4 naive and memory got three plates each, CD8 naive two, CD8 memory one.

Every immunoSEQ plate was one replicate of a subset's evenly spread DNA. Sequencing used immunoSEQ multiplex PCR; TCRdb keeps in-frame clones, though not all of them. Of roughly 2.1 million clones listed, about 92% are singletons. The naive CD8 subset, CD45RO-negative cells positively selected for CCR7, excluded terminally differentiated effector memory CD45RA+ cells. This CDR3 spans 15 amino acids. CDR1 SGHRS and CDR2 YFSETQ come from the germline V gene. The V end lost 6 bases, the J end lost 5 bases, and 21 bases lay between the germline ends. General observations from the study: As a rule, naive subsets had a larger estimated richness than memory subsets.

This sequence joins TRBV5-1 and TRBJ2-7; D perhaps matches TRBD1 (6 bases). The sequence was collected from a man between 18 and 29 years old in good health. Some clones in this sample may be carry-over from other donors' samples. The material sequenced was naive CD8+ T cells from PBMCs. The CDR3 nucleotides are TGCGCCAGCAAACTGACAGGCCCCTCCACCAACGAGCAGTACTTC. Protein: CASKLTGPSTNEQYF.